This entry concerns a single TCR beta chain. Treatment here: around 19 received Ad26.COV2.S at low or high dose, single or two shots; 5 received placebo; per-sample allocation not given. All samples were drawn on day 63, counting from the first vaccine or placebo injection. Ad26.COV2.S expressed prefusion-stabilized spike from the original Wuhan strain. The sample is drawn from a study of Ad26.COV2.S vaccination and SARS-CoV-2 variants. Across the whole study: The Ad26.COV2.S arm of the COV1001 trial was where the donor was placed.

The germline V and J ends were trimmed by 3 bases and 8 bases, with 13 bases remaining between them. This CDR3 has 13 amino acids. Germline V gives CDR1 LNHDA, CDR2 SQIVND (reference sequence). This table comes from immunoSEQ multiplex PCR, and its TCRdb copy is limited to in-frame clones, with some not included. The data contain around 310,000 clones, almost 90% of them seen just once; the ten biggest clones take up around 5.5%. This sequence joins TRBV19 and TRBJ1-2, with a tentative D call TRBD1 (5 bases). The sequences come from peripheral blood, collected in a trial of Ad26.COV2.S vaccine versus placebo. This receptor was taken from a person between 18 and 65 years old who received the Ad26.COV2.S COVID-19 vaccine or a placebo. This CDR3 reads CASSIGGTAGYTF. CDR3 DNA sequence: TGTGCCAGTAGTATTGGAGGGACGGCAGGCTACACCTTC.